This entry lists 4 T cell receptor beta chains sequenced from one sample in a study of cytomegalovirus exposure and HLA in healthy donors (dated by TCRdb to 2016 to 2017). Receptor libraries were prepared by the immunoSEQ multiplex PCR assay. A mixture of 60 forward primers for TCR Vbeta segments and 13 reverse primers for TCR Jbeta segments was used in the multiplex PCR. As stored in TCRdb, this immuneACCESS dataset retains in-frame rearrangements with V and J assigned. A fraction of the clones does not appear; measured against another copy, unresolved V genes explain less than half of the discrepancy, and the remainder lacks a known reason. The sample profile shows about 110,000 clones; about 79% of them were found once. The leading ten clones occupy about 2.6% of the sample. The sample consisted of PBMCs. These receptors all stem from a man aged 45 to 65 in good health and CMV-seropositive.

This sequence joins TRBV18 and TRBJ1-2; D not certain. V lost 2 bases and J lost 2, with 9 bases in between. The CDR3 sequence is 14 residues long. Germline V gene sequence: CDR1 KGHSH, CDR2 LQKENI. CDR3 bases: TGTGCCAGCTCACCAGAGGCGACCAACTATGGCTACACCTTC. It yields the protein CASSPEATNYGYTF.

This chain connects TRBV7-3 to TRBJ2-1; 14 bases line up with TRBD2. The CDR3 spans 14 residues. After removal of 3 bases from V and 12 bases from J, the junction contained 4 bases not matched to a gene. The V gene's germline CDR1 is SGHTA and CDR2 FQGTGA. CDR3 bases: TGTGCCAGCAGCTTTGGACTAGCGGGGGGAGGGCAGTTCTTC. Amino acid sequence: CASSFGLAGGGQFF.

The CDR3 DNA reads TGTGCCAGCGACGGGACTAGCGTTCACAGAGGGGAGTATTTT. Protein product: CASDGTSVHRGEYF. The chain couples TRBV2 to TRBJ2-3, with TRBD2 matching 10 bases. Trimming removed 8 bases from V and 13 bases from J; junction bases left unmatched: 15. Germline V gives CDR1 SNHLY, CDR2 FYNNEI. The CDR3 consists of 14 residues.

The rearrangement joins TRBV13 to TRBJ2-1; the D gene is possibly TRBD2 (5 bases). Trimming removed 1 base at V and 5 bases at J, with 15 bases between. Looked up from germline, CDR1 is PRHDT and CDR2 is FYEKMQ (reference sequence). The CDR3 loop spans 16 amino acids. The CDR3 DNA sequence: TGTGCCAGCAGCTTAGCGGGGATTGGGTCCCACAATGAGCAGTTCTTC. It translates to CASSLAGIGSHNEQFF.